The following is a TCR beta chain sequence with its context. What it binds is not known. This entry comes from a study of CD8+CD57+ T cells in acquired aplastic anemia. Study in general: The DNA of sorted CD4+ and CD8+ cells averaged around 3 ug. Where healthy donors were concerned, CD4+ cells averaged approximately 9.9 million reads.

Germline CDR1 and CDR2: SQVTM and ANQGSEA. J was trimmed by 3 bases and V by 6 bases; bases with no gene match: 7. The CDR3 extends over 14 amino acids. General study findings and limits: Comparison of patients with controls identified around 28 shared CD8+ CDR3 sequences. The CD8+ Simpson's diversity of patients and controls was not significantly different.

Genomic DNA acted as the template from which TCR beta VDJ combination and CDR3 sequence profiling were carried out. TCRdb reanalysed the reads using MiXCR and keeps one entry per CDR3 protein. This sample has approximately 99,000 distinct CDR3 sequences; 51% occur once, and the top ten carry approximately 32%. Sequencing was performed on sorted CD4+, CD8+, or CD8+CD57+ T cells (not recorded which) from PBMCs. This clonotype was obtained from a human donor in good health, serving as a control. This chain uses TRBV29-1 with TRBJ1-2; 10 bases match TRBD1. The CDR3 here is CSVKSGTGDYGYTF. CDR3 coding DNA: TGCAGCGTGAAGTCCGGGACAGGGGACTATGGCTACACCTTC.